One and the same sample provided the 17 T cell receptor beta chains below, sequenced in a study of graft-versus-host responses after intestinal transplantation. No antigens are known for them. Some clones are missing from TCRdb's copy, which holds only in-frame ones; the method was immunoSEQ multiplex PCR. In the table there are roughly 98,000 clones, 85% to 95% of which are singletons. Sequencing was performed on unstimulated CD8+ T cells sorted from spleen or lymph node cells, taken before transplant. These receptors all stem from a human donor who was the organ donor for an intestinal transplant.

The V call is TRBV5-6, the J call TRBJ2-7; TRBD1 might be the D (6 bases). V was clipped by 4 bases and J by 0 bases, with 11 bases between them. Germline V lookup: CDR1 SGHDT, CDR2 YYEEEE. The CDR3 is 14 amino acids. CDR3 DNA sequence: TGTGCCAGCAGCGCGACAGGCTACTCCTACGAGCAGTACTTC. Amino acid sequence: CASSATGYSYEQYF.

The J gene is TRBJ1-1, the V gene TRBV28; 7 bases are shared with TRBD1. V gave up 6 bases and J gave up 8 bases; unmatched junction bases: 9. This CDR3 has 13 amino acids. Germline CDR1 reads MDHEN; CDR2 reads SYDVKM. The CDR3 DNA reads TGTGCCAGCAGCCTACCCGGGGACAGCGAAGCTTTCTTT. This gives the protein CASSLPGDSEAFF. Using reference TRBV28 and TRBJ1-1 for the parts outside the CDR3, the full variable domain is DVKVTQSSRYLVKRTGEKVFLECVQDMDHENMFWYRQDPGLGLRLIYFSYDVKMKEKGDIPEGYSVSREKKERFSLILESASTNQTSMYLCASSLPGDSEAFFGQGTRLTVV.

This chain joins TRBV19 and TRBJ2-7; maybe TRBD2 (6 bases). Germline CDR1 reads LNHDA; CDR2 reads SQIVND (reference sequence). The CDR3 consists of 13 residues. Trimming took off 5 bases at V and 0 bases at J, with 8 bases between the two ends. DNA of the CDR3: TGTGCCAGTAGTGCGGGACTCTCCTACGAGCAGTACTTC. Protein product: CASSAGLSYEQYF. The full variable domain, its missing parts supplied by reference TRBV19 and TRBJ2-7, is DGGITQSPKYLFRKEGQNVTLSCEQNLNHDAMYWYRQDPGQGLRLIYYSQIVNDFQKGDIAEGYSVSREKKESFPLTVTSAQKNPTAFYLCASSAGLSYEQYFGPGTRLTVT.

The chain joins TRBV4-1 to TRBJ2-1, with a possible D match to TRBD2 (7 bases). V dropped 1 base and J dropped 9 bases, with 10 bases sitting between them. CDR3 length equals 13 residues. Germline CDR1 and CDR2: MGHRA and YSYEKL. In nucleotides, the CDR3 is TGCGCCAGCAGCCAAGTCGCGGGGGCTGAGCAGTTCTTC. Translated, it gives CASSQVAGAEQFF.

The chain combines TRBV7-8 with TRBJ2-1, with D possibly being TRBD2 (6 bases). Germline assignment: CDR1 SGHVS and CDR2 FQNEAQ. This CDR3 is built from 17 residues. Trimming shortened V by 0 bases and J by 7 bases, and 19 bases separated the two germline ends. The CDR3 nucleotides are TGTGCCAGCAGCTTAGCGAGGTTTCGGGACTTCCGAAATGAGCAGTTCTTC. This encodes CASSLARFRDFRNEQFF.

This chain joins TRBV7-3 and TRBJ2-3; D unresolved. This CDR3 is built from 14 residues. Deletions cut 4 bases from V and 4 bases from J, with 12 bases between. Germline CDR1 is SGHTA and CDR2 is FQGTGA. CDR3 sequence reads: CASSSRNRADTQYF. The CDR3 coding sequence is TGTGCCAGCAGCTCCCGTAATCGGGCAGATACGCAGTATTTT.

The rearrangement joins TRBV7-9 to TRBJ2-3; no reliable D call. V lost 5 bases and J 4 bases, leaving 16 bases between the germline ends. Germline lookup yields CDR1 SEHNR and CDR2 FQNEAQ (reference sequence). This CDR3 has 15 residues. Written as DNA, the CDR3 is TGTGCCAGCAGCGCTGGGCCTGGTACTTCAGATACGCAGTATTTT. It is translated as CASSAGPGTSDTQYF.

V gene TRBV4-1 combines with J gene TRBJ1-2; D is undetermined. Germline V gene data show CDR1 as MGHRA and CDR2 as YSYEKL. The CDR3 is 13 amino acids. The ends were cut back, 0 bases at V and 5 bases at J, with 7 bases in the middle. The CDR3 sequence: CASSQDPGYGYTF. The CDR3 coding sequence is TGCGCCAGCAGCCAAGATCCGGGGTATGGCTACACCTTC.

The chain uses TRBV7-8 and TRBJ2-2, with D unclear. V was pared by 3 bases and J by 5 bases, with 7 bases between. This CDR3 region has 13 residues. From germline, CDR1 is SGHVS and CDR2 FQNEAQ. CDR3 sequence: CASSLLDTGELFF. The CDR3 nucleotides read TGTGCCAGCAGCTTGCTAGATACCGGGGAGCTGTTTTTT.

The rearrangement uses TRBV4-1 and TRBJ1-4, with a weak D call TRBD1 (6 bases). With 0 bases removed from V and 4 bases from J, the gap between germline ends came to 12 bases. The CDR3 loop spans 16 amino acids. Per germline, CDR1 MGHRA and CDR2 YSYEKL. The DNA for the CDR3 is TGCGCCAGCAGCCAAGATCCCGGGGACATTAATGAAAAACTGTTTTTT. Translated: CASSQDPGDINEKLFF.

The chain carries TRBV28 and TRBJ2-3; 7 bases line up with TRBD2. Unmatched junction bases numbered 4, after V lost 5 bases and J lost 5 bases. From germline, CDR1 is MDHEN and CDR2 SYDVKM. This CDR3 has 13 amino acids. CDR3 amino acids: CASSTSVVDTQYF. The CDR3 bases are TGTGCCAGCAGTACTAGCGTGGTAGATACGCAGTATTTT.

This chain uses TRBV6-5 with TRBJ2-4; maybe TRBD1 (6 bases). Per the germline V gene, CDR1 is MNHEY and CDR2 is SVGAGI. The CDR3 has 14 residues. V lost 2 bases and J lost 7, with 12 bases in between. The CDR3 sequence: CASSYGQGSNIQYF. DNA of the CDR3: TGTGCCAGCAGTTACGGGCAGGGGTCCAACATTCAGTACTTC.

The V and J genes are TRBV27 and TRBJ1-6; weak D call: TRBD1 (6 bases). Between the trimmed V and J ends, which lost 4 bases and 9 bases, there was a span of 10 bases. Germline lookup yields CDR1 MNHEY and CDR2 SMNVEV (reference sequence). The length of the CDR3 is 13 residues. The CDR3 nucleotides are TGTGCCAGCAGTTCGGGGGGCGCTTCACCCCTCCACTTT. Translating gives CASSSGGASPLHF.

This sequence joins TRBV5-8 and TRBJ1-2, with 9 positions matching TRBD1. V lost 4 bases and J lost 6; bases outside the gene matches: 10. This CDR3 contains 15 residues. Germline CDR1 reads SGHTS; CDR2 reads YDEGEE. The CDR3 region has the DNA TGTGCCAGCAGCCTTGGGACAGGGCCCGTCCATGGCTACACCTTC. The encoded protein is CASSLGTGPVHGYTF.

This clone was seen once. This rearrangement joins TRBV6-1 to TRBJ1-5; TRBD1 aligns across 8 bases. The CDR3 sequence is 17 residues long. Germline V gene data show CDR1 as MNHNS and CDR2 as SASEGT. V shed 1 base and J 8 bases; nucleotides not matched to a gene: 13. CDR3 DNA: TGTGCCAGCAGTGAAGTGCTTGGGGGACAGGTTTGGGAGCCCCAGCATTTT. Translating gives CASSEVLGGQVWEPQHF.

This CDR3 reads CAISDSGAGELFF. The CDR3 nucleotides read TGTGCCATCAGTGATAGCGGGGCCGGGGAGCTGTTTTTT. This chain links TRBV10-3 with TRBJ2-2; the match to TRBD2 covers 8 bases. This CDR3 is 13 amino acids long. With 3 bases clipped from V and 6 bases from J, the junction kept 0 bases outside the gene matches. Germline assignment: CDR1 ENHRY and CDR2 SYGVKD.

The gene calls are TRBV6-1 and TRBJ2-3, with 10 bases aligning to TRBD2. The trim removed 0 bases at V and 2 bases at J, leaving 5 bases unmatched. CDR1 MNHNS and CDR2 SASEGT come from the germline V gene. The CDR3 extends over 17 amino acids. For the CDR3, the DNA is TGTGCCAGCAGTGAAGCGAGGGGACTAGCGTACACAGATACGCAGTATTTT. Encoded protein: CASSEARGLAYTDTQYF.